The clone carrying this T cell receptor beta chain was counted between two and nine times. No antigen is known for it. The CDR3 loop spans 14 amino acids. Germline lookup yields CDR1 SNHLY and CDR2 FYNNEI. V gave up 0 bases and J gave up 6 bases, with 9 bases separating them. The data originate from a study of cytomegalovirus exposure and HLA in healthy donors. Amplification used 60 Vbeta primers and 13 Jbeta primers. Produced via immunoSEQ multiplex PCR; TCRdb's table is partial and in-frame only. Counted here are about 200,000 clones, about 80% occurring once; the ten biggest clones make up roughly 1.5%. Study-level points and caveats: Among TCR beta chains of equal frequency, HLA-associated ones were more clonally expanded in a later analysis. In a later analysis, CMV-associated beta chains were mostly HLA-associated, it appeared.

The sample taken for sequencing was PBMCs. The gene calls are TRBV2 and TRBJ1-5; D unclear. This TCR was sampled from a girl aged 10-17 years in good health and CMV-seronegative. CDR3 residues: CASSEAPEGQPQHF. The CDR3 region has the DNA TGTGCCAGCAGTGAAGCGCCTGAGGGTCAGCCCCAGCATTTT.